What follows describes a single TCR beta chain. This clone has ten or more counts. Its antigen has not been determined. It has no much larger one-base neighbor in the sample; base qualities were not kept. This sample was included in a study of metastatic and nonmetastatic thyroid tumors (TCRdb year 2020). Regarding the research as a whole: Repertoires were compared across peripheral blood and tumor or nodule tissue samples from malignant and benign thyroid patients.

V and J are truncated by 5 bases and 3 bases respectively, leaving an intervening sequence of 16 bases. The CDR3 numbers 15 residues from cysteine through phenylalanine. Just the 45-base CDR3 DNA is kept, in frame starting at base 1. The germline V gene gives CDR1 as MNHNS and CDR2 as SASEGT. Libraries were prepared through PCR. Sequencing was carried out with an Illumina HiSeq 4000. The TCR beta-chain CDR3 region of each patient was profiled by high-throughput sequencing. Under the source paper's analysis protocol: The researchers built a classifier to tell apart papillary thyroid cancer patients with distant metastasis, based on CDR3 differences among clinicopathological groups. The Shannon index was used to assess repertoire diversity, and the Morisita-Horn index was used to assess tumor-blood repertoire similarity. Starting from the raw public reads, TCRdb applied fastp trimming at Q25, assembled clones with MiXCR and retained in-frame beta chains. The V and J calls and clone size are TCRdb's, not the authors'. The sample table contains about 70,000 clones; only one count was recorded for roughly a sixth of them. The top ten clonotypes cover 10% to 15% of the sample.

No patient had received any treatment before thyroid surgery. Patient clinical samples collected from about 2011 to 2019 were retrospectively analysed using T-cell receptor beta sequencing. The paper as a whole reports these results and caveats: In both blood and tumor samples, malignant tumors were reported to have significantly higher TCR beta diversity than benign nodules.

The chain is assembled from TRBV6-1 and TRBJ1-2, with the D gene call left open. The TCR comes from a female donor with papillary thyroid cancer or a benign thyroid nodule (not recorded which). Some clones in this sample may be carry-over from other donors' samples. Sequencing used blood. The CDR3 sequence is CASSTGWEGYYGYTF. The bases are TGTGCCAGCAGTACCGGGTGGGAGGGTTACTATGGCTACACCTTC.